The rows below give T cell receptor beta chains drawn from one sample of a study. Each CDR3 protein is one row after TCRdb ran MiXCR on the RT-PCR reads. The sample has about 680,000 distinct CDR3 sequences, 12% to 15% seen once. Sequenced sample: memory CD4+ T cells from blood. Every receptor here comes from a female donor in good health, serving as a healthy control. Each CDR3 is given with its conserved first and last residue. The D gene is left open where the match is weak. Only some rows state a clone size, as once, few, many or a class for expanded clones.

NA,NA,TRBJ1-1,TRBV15,TGTGCCACCAGCAGAGATTCGAAAGGAACTGAAGCTTTCTTT,CATSRDSKGTEAFF
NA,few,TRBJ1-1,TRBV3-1,TGTGCCAGCAGCCAAGTGCAGGGTAGCACTGAAGCTTTCTTT,CASSQVQGSTEAFF
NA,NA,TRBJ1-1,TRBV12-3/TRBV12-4,TGTGCCAGCAGACGATTTGTCGACCTATGGAACACTGAAGCTTTCTTT,CASRRFVDLWNTEAFF
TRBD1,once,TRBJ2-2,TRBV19,TGTGCCAGTAGTACGGACAGGGGATCGAACACCGGGGAGCTGTTTTTT,CASSTDRGSNTGELFF
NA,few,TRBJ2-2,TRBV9,TGTGCCAGCAGCGTAACTGGGACCACCGGGGAGCTGTTTTTT,CASSVTGTTGELFF
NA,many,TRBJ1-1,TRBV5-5,TGTGCCAGCAGCTTATCCCCCAGGGCGAAGGGGGGTGAAGCTTTCTTT,CASSLSPRAKGGEAFF
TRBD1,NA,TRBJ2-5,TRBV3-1,TGTGCCAGTTTGGACAGGGGGAACCAAGAGACCAAGTACTTC,CASLDRGNQETKYF
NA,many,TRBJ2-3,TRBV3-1,TGTGCCAGCAGCCAAGCCGCAGATACGCAGTATTTT,CASSQAADTQYF
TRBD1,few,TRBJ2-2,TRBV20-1,TGCAGTGCTAATCAGGGGGCAACGGGCACCGGGGAGCTGTTTTTT,CSANQGATGTGELFF
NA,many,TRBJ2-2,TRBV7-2,TGTGCCAGCAGGTGGACCGGGGAGCTGTTTTTT,CASRWTGELFF
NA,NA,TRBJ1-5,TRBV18,TGTGCCAGCTCCCCTGAACGGACAGCTAATCAGCCCCAGCATTTT,CASSPERTANQPQHF
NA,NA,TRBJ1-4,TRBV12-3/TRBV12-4,TGTGCCAGCAGCCAAGGAAGGGGAGGTGAAAAACCGTTTTTT,CASSQGRGGEKPFF
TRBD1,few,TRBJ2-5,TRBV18,TGTGCCAGCTCACCCCGGGACAGGAAAGAGACCCAGTACTTC,CASSPRDRKETQYF
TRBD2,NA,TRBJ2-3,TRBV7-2,TGTGCCAGCAGCTTAGCTAAGCGGGGGACCACAGATACGCAGTATTTT,CASSLAKRGTTDTQYF
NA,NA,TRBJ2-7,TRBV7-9,TGTGCCAGCAGCTTCACCACAAACGGACTCTCCTACGAGCAGTACTTC,CASSFTTNGLSYEQYF
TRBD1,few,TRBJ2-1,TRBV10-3,TGTGCCATCAGTGAGTCCCAGGGGGCCCTCACCTACAATGAGCAGTTCTTC,CAISESQGALTYNEQFF
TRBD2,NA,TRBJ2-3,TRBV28,TGTGCCAGCAGTCCCTACTTCGGACTAGTTGAGGCAGATACGCAGTATTTT,CASSPYFGLVEADTQYF
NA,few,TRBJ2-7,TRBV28,TGTGCCAGCAGCGACAGCCCCTACGAGCAGTACTTC,CASSDSPYEQYF
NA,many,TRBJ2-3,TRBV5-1,TGCGCCAGCAGCTTCCAGGGTGACGATACGCAGTATTTT,CASSFQGDDTQYF
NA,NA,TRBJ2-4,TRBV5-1,TGCGCCAGCAGCGCCGACCAAAACATTCAGTACTTC,CASSADQNIQYF
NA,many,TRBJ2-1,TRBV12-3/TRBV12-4,TGTGCCAGCAGCTTCCTAGACAATGAGCAGTTCTTC,CASSFLDNEQFF
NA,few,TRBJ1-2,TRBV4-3,TGCGCCAGCAGCCAAGATCTATCAGGGTTTAACGGCTACACCTTC,CASSQDLSGFNGYTF
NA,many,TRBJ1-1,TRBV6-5,TGTGCCAGCAGTACCTCCAGGGGTCGGGGGGCAACTGAAGCTTTCTTT,CASSTSRGRGATEAFF
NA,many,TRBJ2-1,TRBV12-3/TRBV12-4,TGTGCCAGCAGTTCTACGGCGGCAGGGAATGAGCAGTTCTTC,CASSSTAAGNEQFF
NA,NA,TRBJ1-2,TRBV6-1,TGTGCCAGCAGTGAAGCTCGGGCGGGGAACTATGGCTACACCTTC,CASSEARAGNYGYTF
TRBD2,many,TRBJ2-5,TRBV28,TGTGCCAGCAGACCGGGACTAGCGGTCCAAGAGACCCAGTACTTC,CASRPGLAVQETQYF
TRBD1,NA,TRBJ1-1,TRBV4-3,TGCGCCAGCAGCCAACTAACCGGGACAGGGGTTGGTACTGAAGCTTTCTTT,CASSQLTGTGVGTEAFF
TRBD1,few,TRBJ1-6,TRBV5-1,TGCGCCAGCAGCATGGACAGGGTAGAGAATTCACCCCTCCACTTT,CASSMDRVENSPLHF
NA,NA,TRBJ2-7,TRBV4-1,TGCGCCAGCAGCCAAGATGAGGTAGGGGCCCCCTACGAGCAGTACTTC,CASSQDEVGAPYEQYF
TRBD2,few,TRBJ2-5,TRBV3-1,TGTGCCAGCAGCCAAGGAATTAGCCACGGGGGGGCCCAGTACTTC,CASSQGISHGGAQYF
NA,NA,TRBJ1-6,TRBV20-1,TGCAGTGCTAGAGAAGTGGGGGGAAGGAATTCACCCCTCCACTTT,CSAREVGGRNSPLHF
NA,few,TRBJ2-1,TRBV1,TGCACCAGCGAAGAACCGGGACTAGCGGGAGGGCCGGCCATCAATGAGCAGTTCTTC,CTSEEPGLAGGPAINEQFF